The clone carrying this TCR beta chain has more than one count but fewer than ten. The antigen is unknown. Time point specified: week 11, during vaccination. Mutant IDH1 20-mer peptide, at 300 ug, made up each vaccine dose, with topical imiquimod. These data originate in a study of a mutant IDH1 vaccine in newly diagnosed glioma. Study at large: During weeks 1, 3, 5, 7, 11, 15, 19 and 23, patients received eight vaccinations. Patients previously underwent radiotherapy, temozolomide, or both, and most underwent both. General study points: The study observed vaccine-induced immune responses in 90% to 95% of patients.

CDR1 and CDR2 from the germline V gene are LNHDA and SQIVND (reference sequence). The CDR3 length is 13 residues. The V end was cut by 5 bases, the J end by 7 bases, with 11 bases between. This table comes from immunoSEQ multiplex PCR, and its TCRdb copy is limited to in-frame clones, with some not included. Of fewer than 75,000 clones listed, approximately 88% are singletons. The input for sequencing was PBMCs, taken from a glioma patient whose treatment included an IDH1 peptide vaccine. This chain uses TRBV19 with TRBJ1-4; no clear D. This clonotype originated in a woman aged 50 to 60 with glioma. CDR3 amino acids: CASSPGLGEKLFF. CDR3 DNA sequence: TGTGCCAGTAGTCCCGGGTTGGGTGAAAAACTGTTTTTT.